These 3 T cell receptor beta chains originate from one sample sequenced in a study of identical twins (dated by TCRdb to 2016 to 2017). Libraries were built with 5' RACE. These reads were obtained on an Illumina HiSeq 2000. TCRdb reprocessing: public reads trimmed at Q25 with fastp, clones called with MiXCR, in-frame beta chains kept. All rows with the same CDR3 protein become a single entry with the most common DNA and genes. The sample includes a few hundred thousand distinct CDR3 sequences, with roughly 20% observed a single time. The ten most abundant clones make up roughly 12% of the sample. The source material was naive T cells sorted from blood. What the cell subset or site label conveys for this sample: cells isolated with a human naive T-cell isolation kit. These receptors were collected from a man aged 45-65 years in good health.

This clonotype was counted between two and nine times. The rearrangement joins TRBV9 to TRBJ2-3; D call uncertain. V was trimmed by 0 bases and J by 0 bases, leaving 11 bases between them. The CDR3 sequence is 16 residues long. The germline V gene encodes CDR1 SGDLS and CDR2 YYNGEE. In DNA, the CDR3 is TGTGCCAGCAGCGTAGGTGTAATTTCTAGCACAGATACGCAGTATTTT. This gives the protein CASSVGVISSTDTQYF.

This clonotype appeared many times. The chain has TRBV11-2 and TRBJ1-2; unclear D gene. Looked up from germline, CDR1 is SGHAT and CDR2 is FQNNGV. The CDR3 spans 13 residues. Trimming left V 1 base short and J 4 bases short, with 7 bases between. CDR3 protein: CASSLVQTYGYTF. As DNA, the CDR3 is TGTGCCAGCAGCTTAGTTCAGACCTATGGCTACACCTTC.

The table lists this clonotype with many counts. The rearrangement joins TRBV7-2 to TRBJ2-1; weak D call: TRBD2 (6 bases). The CDR3 length is 15 residues. Germline values: CDR1 SGHTA, CDR2 FQGNSA. Deletions cut 2 bases from V and 5 bases from J, with 13 bases between. CDR3: CASSLRTGGHNEQFF. CDR3 in DNA: TGTGCCAGCAGCTTACGGACCGGGGGACACAATGAGCAGTTCTTC. Full variable domain (rest looked up from reference TRBV7-2 and TRBJ2-1): GAGVSQSPSNKVTEKGKDVELRCDPISGHTALYWYRQSLGQGLEFLIYFQGNSAPDKSGLPSDRFSAERTGGSVSTLTIQRTQQEDSAVYLCASSLRTGGHNEQFFGPGTRLTVL.